Below, 2 T cell receptor beta chains from the same sample are listed, as sequenced in a study of blood T cell repertoires in COVID-19. Data came from immunoSEQ multiplex PCR; TCRdb stores just in-frame clones and leaves some out. In the table there are more than 200,000 clones, around 87% of which are singletons. The sequenced sample was PBMCs or T cells enriched from blood (not recorded which). The receptors shown here come from a man between 25 and 39 years old in a cohort exposed to, infected with or recovered from COVID-19 (not recorded which).

A single count supports this clone. The J gene is TRBJ1-3, the V gene TRBV7-9; 9 bases agree with TRBD1. This CDR3 spans 16 amino acids. J was trimmed by 0 bases and V by 3 bases; bases with no gene match: 3. CDR1 SEHNR and CDR2 FQNEAQ come from the germline V gene (reference sequence). The chain's CDR3 is CASSFRTGDSGNTIYF. The CDR3 DNA follows: TGTGCCAGCAGCTTCAGGACAGGGGACTCTGGAAACACCATATATTTT.

V gene TRBV5-1 combines with J gene TRBJ1-2, with TRBD1 matching over 9 bases. V dropped 4 bases and J dropped 7; count of bases not matched to a gene: 8. The CDR3 has 14 residues. Germline CDR1 and CDR2: SGHRS and YFSETQ. DNA for the CDR3: TGCGCCAGCAGCATGCAAGGGACAGGGTCTGGCTACACCTTC. This encodes CASSMQGTGSGYTF.